The clone carrying this T cell receptor beta chain was seen a handful of times. Each CDR3 protein is one row after TCRdb ran MiXCR on the 5' RACE reads. The sample shows 400,000 to 550,000 distinct CDR3 sequences, about 24% of them seen only once. With V trimmed by 1 base and J by 0 bases, 1 base remained unmatched. Germline V lookup: CDR1 SGHDN, CDR2 FVKESK. The CDR3 spans 15 residues. This record comes from a study of identical twins. The sample also formed part of further work on T cells expressing NK-cell markers.

The sequence was collected from a woman aged 18-35 years in good health. Sequencing was carried out using CD4+ T cells sorted from blood. This chain joins TRBV14 and TRBJ2-3; 7 nucleotides match TRBD2. CDR3 nucleotide sequence: TGTGCCAGCAGCCAAGGGCGGGGGAGCACAGATACGCAGTATTTT. It translates to CASSQGRGSTDTQYF. The whole variable domain, remainder taken from reference TRBV14 and TRBJ2-3, is EAGVTQFPSHSVIEKGQTVTLRCDPISGHDNLYWYRRVMGKEIKFLLHFVKESKQDESGMPNNRFLAERTGGTYSTLKVQPAELEDSGVYFCASSQGRGSTDTQYFGPGTRLTVL.